This T cell receptor (beta chain) stems from a study of control samples from healthy donors and cancer patients. Here immunoSEQ multiplex PCR was the method, and the copy in TCRdb shows in-frame clones only, minus some. The table includes over 100,000 clones, 88% detected once. Germline-derived CDR1 and CDR2 are SGDLS and YYNGEE. The CDR3 extends over 15 amino acids. The V gene end was trimmed by 6 bases and the J gene end by 5 bases; junction bases not matched to a gene: 10. The chain employs TRBV9 and TRBJ1-2; 10 nucleotides match TRBD1. This TCR was sampled from a man aged 50-60 years in good health. The source material was blood. The CDR3 region has the DNA TGTGCCAGCAACCGGGACAGGGGTTTCGGATATGGCTACACCTTC. This encodes CASNRDRGFGYGYTF.